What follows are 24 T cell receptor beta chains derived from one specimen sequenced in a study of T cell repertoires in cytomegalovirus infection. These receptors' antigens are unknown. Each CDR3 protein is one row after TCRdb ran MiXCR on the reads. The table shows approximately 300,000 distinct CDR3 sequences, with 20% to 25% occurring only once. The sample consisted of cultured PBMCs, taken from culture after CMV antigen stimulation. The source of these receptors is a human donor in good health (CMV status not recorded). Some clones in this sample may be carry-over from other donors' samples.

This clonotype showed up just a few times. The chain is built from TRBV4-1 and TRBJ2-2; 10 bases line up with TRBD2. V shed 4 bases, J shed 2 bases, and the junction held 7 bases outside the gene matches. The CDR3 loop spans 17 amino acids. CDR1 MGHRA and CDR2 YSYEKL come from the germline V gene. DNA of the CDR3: TGCGCCAGCAGCCGCCTAGGACTAGCGGCCAACACCGGGGAGCTGTTTTTT. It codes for CASSRLGLAANTGELFF.

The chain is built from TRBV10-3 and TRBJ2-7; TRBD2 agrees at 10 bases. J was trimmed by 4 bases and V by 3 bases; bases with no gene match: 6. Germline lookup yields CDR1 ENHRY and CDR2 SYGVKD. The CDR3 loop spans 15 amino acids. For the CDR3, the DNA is TGTGCCATCAGTGACTTTCCTAGCGGGAGTTACGAGCAGTACTTC. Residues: CAISDFPSGSYEQYF.

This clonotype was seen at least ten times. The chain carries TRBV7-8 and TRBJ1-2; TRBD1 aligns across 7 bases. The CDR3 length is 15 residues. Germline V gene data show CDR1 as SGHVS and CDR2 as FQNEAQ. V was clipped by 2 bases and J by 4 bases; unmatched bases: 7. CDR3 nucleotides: TGTGCCAGCAGCTTAAAGAGGGACAGCACCTATGGCTACACCTTC. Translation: CASSLKRDSTYGYTF.

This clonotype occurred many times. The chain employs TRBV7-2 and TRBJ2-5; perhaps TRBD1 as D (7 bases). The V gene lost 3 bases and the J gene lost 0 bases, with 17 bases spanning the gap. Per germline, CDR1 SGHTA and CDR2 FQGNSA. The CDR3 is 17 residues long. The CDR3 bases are TGTGCCAGCAGCTTGGGACTTTTACAGGGGTACCAAGAGACCCAGTACTTC. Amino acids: CASSLGLLQGYQETQYF.

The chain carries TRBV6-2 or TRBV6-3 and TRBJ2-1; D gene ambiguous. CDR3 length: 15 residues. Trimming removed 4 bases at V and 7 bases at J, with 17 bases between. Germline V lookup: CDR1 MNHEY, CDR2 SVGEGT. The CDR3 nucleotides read TGTGCCAGCAGTTCCCACGGGCCCGGCGTGAATGAGCAGTTCTTC. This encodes CASSSHGPGVNEQFF.

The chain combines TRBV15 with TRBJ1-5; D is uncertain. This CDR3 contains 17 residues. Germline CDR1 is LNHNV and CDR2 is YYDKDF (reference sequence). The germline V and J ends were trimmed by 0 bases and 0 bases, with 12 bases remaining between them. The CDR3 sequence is CATSRDLPGYSNQPQHF. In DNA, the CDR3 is TGTGCCACCAGCAGAGATCTCCCGGGCTATAGCAATCAGCCCCAGCATTTT.

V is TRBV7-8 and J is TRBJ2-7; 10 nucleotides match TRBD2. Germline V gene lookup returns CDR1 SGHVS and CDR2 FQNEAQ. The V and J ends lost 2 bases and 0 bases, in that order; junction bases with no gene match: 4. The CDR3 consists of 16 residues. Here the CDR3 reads CASSLSSGRSSYEQYF. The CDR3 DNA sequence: TGTGCCAGCAGCTTAAGTAGCGGGAGGAGCTCCTACGAGCAGTACTTC.

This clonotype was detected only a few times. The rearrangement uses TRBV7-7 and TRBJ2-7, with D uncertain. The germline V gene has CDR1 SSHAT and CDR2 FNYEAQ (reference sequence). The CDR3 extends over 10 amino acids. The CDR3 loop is CASSYYEQYV. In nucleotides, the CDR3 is TGTGCTAGCAGCTACTACGAGCAGTACGTC.

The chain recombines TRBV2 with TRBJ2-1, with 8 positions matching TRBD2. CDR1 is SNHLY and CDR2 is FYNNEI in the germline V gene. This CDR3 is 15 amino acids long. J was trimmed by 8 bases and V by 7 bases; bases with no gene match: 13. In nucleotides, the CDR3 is TGTGCCAGCAATCCGGGACTAGTTAAATTCGATGAGCAGTTCTTC. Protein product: CASNPGLVKFDEQFF.

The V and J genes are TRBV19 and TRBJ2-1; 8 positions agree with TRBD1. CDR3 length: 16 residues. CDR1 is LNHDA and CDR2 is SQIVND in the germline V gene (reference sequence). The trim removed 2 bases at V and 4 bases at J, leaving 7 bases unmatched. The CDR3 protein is CASSIPGTGAYNEQFF. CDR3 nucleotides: TGTGCCAGTAGTATACCCGGGACAGGTGCTTACAATGAGCAGTTCTTC.

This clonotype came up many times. The CDR3 DNA reads as TGTGCCAGCAGCTACGCGAGGCAAGGACACATAAGGAACACTGAAGCTTTCTTT. Its translation: CASSYARQGHIRNTEAFF. This chain connects TRBV7-9 to TRBJ1-1, with D possibly TRBD1 on 5 matching bases. The CDR3 totals 18 residues. The ends were cut back, 4 bases at V and 1 base at J, with 22 bases in the middle. CDR1 SEHNR and CDR2 FQNEAQ come from the germline V gene (reference sequence). The full variable domain, its missing parts supplied by reference TRBV7-9 and TRBJ1-1, is DTGVSQNPRHKITKRGQNVTFRCDPISEHNRLYWYRQTLGQGPEFLTYFQNEAQLEKSRLLSDRFSAERPKGSFSTLEIQRTEQGDSAMYLCASSYARQGHIRNTEAFFGQGTRLTVV.

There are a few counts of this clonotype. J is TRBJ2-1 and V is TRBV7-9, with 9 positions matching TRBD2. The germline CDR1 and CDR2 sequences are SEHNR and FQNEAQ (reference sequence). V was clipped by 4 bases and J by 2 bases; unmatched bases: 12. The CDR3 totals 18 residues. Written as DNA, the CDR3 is TGTGCCAGCAGCTCCATCCTTTTTAGCGGGAGAGCCTACAATGAGCAGTTCTTC. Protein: CASSSILFSGRAYNEQFF.

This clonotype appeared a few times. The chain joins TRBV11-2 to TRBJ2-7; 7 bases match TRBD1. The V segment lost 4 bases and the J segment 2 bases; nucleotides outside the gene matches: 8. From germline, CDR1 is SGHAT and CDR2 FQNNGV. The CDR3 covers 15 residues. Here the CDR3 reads CASSYSGTDAYEQYF. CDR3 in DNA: TGTGCCAGCAGCTACTCCGGGACAGACGCCTACGAGCAGTACTTC.

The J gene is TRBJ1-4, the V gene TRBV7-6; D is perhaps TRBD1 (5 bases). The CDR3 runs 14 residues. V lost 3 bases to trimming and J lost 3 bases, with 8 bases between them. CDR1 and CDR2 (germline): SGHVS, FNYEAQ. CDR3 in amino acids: CASSLGPPNEKLFF. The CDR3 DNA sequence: TGTGCCAGCAGCTTGGGACCGCCTAATGAAAAACTGTTTTTT.

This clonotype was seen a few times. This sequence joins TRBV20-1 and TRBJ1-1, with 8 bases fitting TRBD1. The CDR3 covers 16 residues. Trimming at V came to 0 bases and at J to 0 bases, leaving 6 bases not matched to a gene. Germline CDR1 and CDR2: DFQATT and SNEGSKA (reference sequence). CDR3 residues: CSARDWTGTMNTEAFF. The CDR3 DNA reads TGCAGTGCTAGAGACTGGACAGGGACGATGAACACTGAAGCTTTCTTT.

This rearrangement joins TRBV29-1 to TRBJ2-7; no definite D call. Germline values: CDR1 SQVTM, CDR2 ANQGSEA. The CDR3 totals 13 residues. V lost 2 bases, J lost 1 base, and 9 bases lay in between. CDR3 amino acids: CSVESSRSYEQYV. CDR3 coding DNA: TGCAGCGTTGAATCAAGCAGATCCTACGAGCAGTACGTC.

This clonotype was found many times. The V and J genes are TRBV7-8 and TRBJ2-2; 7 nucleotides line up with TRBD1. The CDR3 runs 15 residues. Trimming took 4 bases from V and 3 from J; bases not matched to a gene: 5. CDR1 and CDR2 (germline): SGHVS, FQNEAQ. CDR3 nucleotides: TGTGCCAGCAGCTCGGGACAGCGATACACCGGGGAGCTGTTTTTT. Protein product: CASSSGQRYTGELFF. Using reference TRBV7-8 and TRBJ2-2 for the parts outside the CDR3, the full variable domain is GAGVSQSPRYKVAKRGQDVALRCDPISGHVSLFWYQQALGQGPEFLTYFQNEAQLDKSGLPSDRFFAERPEGSVSTLKIQRTQQEDSAVYLCASSSGQRYTGELFFGEGSRLTVL.

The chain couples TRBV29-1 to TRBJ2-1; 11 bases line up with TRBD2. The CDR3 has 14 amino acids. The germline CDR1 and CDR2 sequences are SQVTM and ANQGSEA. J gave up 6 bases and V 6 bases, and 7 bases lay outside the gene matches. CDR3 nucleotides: TGCAGCGTCCCCTTGGGACTAGCGGTCAATGAGCAGTTCTTC. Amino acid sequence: CSVPLGLAVNEQFF.

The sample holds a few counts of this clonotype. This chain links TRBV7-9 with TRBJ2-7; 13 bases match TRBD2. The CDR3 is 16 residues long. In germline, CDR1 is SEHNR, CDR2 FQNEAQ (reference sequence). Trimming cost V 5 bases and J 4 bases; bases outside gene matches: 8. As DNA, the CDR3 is TGTGCCAGCAGCCCCGGACTAGCGGGAGATAGGTACGAGCAGTACTTC. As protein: CASSPGLAGDRYEQYF.

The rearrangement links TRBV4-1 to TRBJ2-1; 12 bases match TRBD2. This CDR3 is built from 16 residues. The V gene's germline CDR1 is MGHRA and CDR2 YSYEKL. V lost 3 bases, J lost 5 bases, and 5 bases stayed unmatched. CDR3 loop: CASSQRLAGVNNEQFF. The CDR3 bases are TGCGCCAGCAGCCAGCGACTAGCGGGAGTCAACAATGAGCAGTTCTTC.

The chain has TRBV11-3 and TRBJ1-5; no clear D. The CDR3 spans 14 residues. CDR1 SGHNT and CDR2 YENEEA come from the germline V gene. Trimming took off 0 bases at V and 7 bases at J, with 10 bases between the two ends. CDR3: CASSLDLCFQPQHF. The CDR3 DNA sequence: TGTGCCAGCAGCTTAGATTTATGCTTCCAGCCCCAGCATTTT.

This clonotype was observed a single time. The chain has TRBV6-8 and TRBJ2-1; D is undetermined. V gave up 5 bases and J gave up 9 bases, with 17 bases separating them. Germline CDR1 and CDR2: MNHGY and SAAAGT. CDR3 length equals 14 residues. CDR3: CASSDVIGGVEQFF. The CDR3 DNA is TGTGCCAGCAGTGACGTGATTGGCGGAGTTGAGCAGTTCTTC.

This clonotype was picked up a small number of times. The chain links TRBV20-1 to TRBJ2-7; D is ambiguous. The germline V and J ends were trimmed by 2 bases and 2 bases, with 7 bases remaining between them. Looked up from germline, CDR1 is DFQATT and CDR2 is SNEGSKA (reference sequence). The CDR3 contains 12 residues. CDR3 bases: TGCAGTGCTAGACTGCTAGCCTACGAGCAGTACTTC. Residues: CSARLLAYEQYF.

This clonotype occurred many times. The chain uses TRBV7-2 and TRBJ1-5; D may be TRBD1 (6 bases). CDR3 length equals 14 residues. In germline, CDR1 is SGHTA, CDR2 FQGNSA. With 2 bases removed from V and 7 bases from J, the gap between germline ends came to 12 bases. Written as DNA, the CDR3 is TGTGCCAGCAGCTTAACGGGGGCTCGGCAGCCCCAGCATTTT. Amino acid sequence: CASSLTGARQPQHF.